A single T cell receptor (beta chain) is shown here with its context. Using immunoSEQ multiplex PCR, the repertoire was profiled, and TCRdb retains in-frame clones only, with some absent. Among about 160,000 clones listed, approximately 87% were seen once. This CDR3 has 11 residues. CDR1 and CDR2 from the germline V gene are SNHLY and FYNNEI. Between the trimmed V and J ends, which lost 7 bases and 8 bases, there was a span of 11 bases. The source of the sample is a study of T cell responses to AZD1222 COVID-19 vaccine. This TCR derives from an adult who received the AZD1222 COVID-19 vaccine. The chain combines TRBV2 with TRBJ1-2, with D uncertain. The starting material was peripheral blood, obtained 28 days after the second AZD1222 dose. The CDR3: CASTDRPGYTF. The CDR3 region has the DNA TGTGCCAGCACGGACCGGCCGGGCTACACCTTC.